One sample yielded the 27 T cell receptor beta chains listed below, sequenced in a study of cytomegalovirus exposure and HLA in healthy donors. The assay was immunoSEQ multiplex PCR, and TCRdb's table has in-frame clones only and misses some. The top ten hold 2.5% to 3% of the sample, which has around 200,000 clones, approximately 83% seen once. The sequenced sample consisted of PBMCs. The receptors come from a young woman in good health and CMV-seropositive.

This clone was found a few times. This chain connects TRBV5-1 to TRBJ1-2, with a tentative D call TRBD1 (5 bases). V was trimmed by 4 bases and J by 5 bases, leaving 21 bases between them. Germline-derived CDR1 and CDR2 are SGHRS and YFSETQ. The CDR3 consists of 16 residues. The CDR3 DNA sequence: TGCGCCAGCAGCCCTACAGTGGGGGGATTCCCTTATGGCTACACCTTC. Translating it yields CASSPTVGGFPYGYTF. Full variable domain (rest looked up from reference TRBV5-1 and TRBJ1-2): KAGVTQTPRYLIKTRGQQVTLSCSPISGHRSVSWYQQTPGQGLQFLFEYFSETQRNKGNFPGRFSGRQFSNSRSEMNVSTLELGDSALYLCASSPTVGGFPYGYTFGSGTRLTVV.

This clone has a single count. At one boundary the junction diverges from the germline segment, which might be a read error. The chain carries TRBV27 and TRBJ2-3, with D maybe TRBD1 (5 bases). The CDR3 runs to 15 residues. The germline V gene encodes CDR1 MNHEY and CDR2 SMNVEV (reference sequence). CDR3 bases: TGTGTCAGCAGTTCCCTGGACAACCTGGTCGATACGCAGTATTTT. It translates to CVSSSLDNLVDTQYF.

The chain combines TRBV7-3 with TRBJ2-1; 11 bases agree with TRBD2. Germline CDR1 reads SGHTA; CDR2 reads FQGTGA. CDR3 length: 15 residues. V trimming: 5 bases; J trimming: 4 bases; junction bases outside the gene matches: 4. The CDR3 region has the DNA TGTGCCAGCAGCAAAACTAGCGGGGGTTACAATGAGCAGTTCTTC. It is translated as CASSKTSGGYNEQFF.

The genes are TRBV7-6 and TRBJ1-1, with D perhaps matching TRBD1 (5 bases). Trimming removed 5 bases at V and 1 base at J, with 17 bases between. CDR3 size: 16 residues. Germline loops: CDR1 SGHVS, CDR2 FNYEAQ. The CDR3 nucleotides are TGTGCCAGCAGCCTCGGGCCGGGGGGAGCGAACACTGAAGCTTTCTTT. Its protein is CASSLGPGGANTEAFF.

The chain is built from TRBV6-1 and TRBJ2-3; TRBD2 might be the D (7 bases). CDR3 length equals 14 residues. V was cut by 4 bases and J by 6 bases, with 14 bases left in between. Germline V gives CDR1 MNHNS, CDR2 SASEGT. The CDR3 is CASSVGGAGDTQYF. The DNA for the CDR3 is TGTGCCAGCAGTGTGGGGGGGGCAGGTGATACGCAGTATTTT.

The chain couples TRBV19 to TRBJ1-1, with 11 positions matching TRBD1. V trimming: 5 bases; J trimming: 5 bases; junction bases outside the gene matches: 19. The CDR3 sequence is 19 residues long. The V gene's germline CDR1 is LNHDA and CDR2 SQIVND (reference sequence). CDR3 coding DNA: TGTGCCAGTAGTCCCGGTAGGCGCGGACAGGGGGCAAAAGTAACTGAAGCTTTCTTT. Translating gives CASSPGRRGQGAKVTEAFF.

The rearrangement joins TRBV29-1 to TRBJ1-4, with unresolved D. V shed 4 bases and J shed 4 bases, with 7 bases lying between them. The germline CDR1 and CDR2 sequences are SQVTM and ANQGSEA. The CDR3 has 12 amino acids. CDR3 coding DNA: TGCAGCGTTGCACAGAGTAATGAAAAACTGTTTTTT. Its translation is CSVAQSNEKLFF.

The gene calls are TRBV5-4 and TRBJ2-1, with 11 bases identical to TRBD1. The CDR3 runs 15 residues. J gave up 6 bases and V 4 bases, and 6 bases lay outside the gene matches. Germline loops: CDR1 SGHNT, CDR2 YYREEE (reference sequence). This chain's CDR3 is CASSLGGQGGNEQFF. The CDR3, as DNA: TGTGCCAGCAGCCTCGGGGGACAGGGGGGCAATGAGCAGTTCTTC.

The rearrangement uses TRBV28 and TRBJ1-1; D is uncertain. CDR1 MDHEN and CDR2 SYDVKM come from the germline V gene. The germline V and J ends were trimmed by 7 bases and 1 base, with 10 bases remaining between them. The CDR3 loop spans 13 amino acids. The CDR3 DNA follows: TGTGCCAGCACAGGCAGCCGGAACACTGAAGCTTTCTTT. This gives the protein CASTGSRNTEAFF.

This rearrangement joins TRBV5-6 to TRBJ1-2, with D hard to call. This CDR3 is built from 16 residues. Germline assignment: CDR1 SGHDT and CDR2 YYEEEE. The V and J ends lost 0 bases and 0 bases respectively, with 12 bases between them. The CDR3 is CASSLVGGPPNYGYTF. CDR3 nucleotides: TGTGCCAGCAGCTTGGTTGGCGGGCCTCCTAACTATGGCTACACCTTC.

This chain uses TRBV7-2 with TRBJ2-3; D ambiguous. The CDR3 has 13 residues. Germline CDR1 reads SGHTA; CDR2 reads FQGNSA. Trimming took off 7 bases at V and 7 bases at J, with 15 bases between the two ends. The chain's CDR3 is CASNSNSANTQYF. CDR3 bases: TGTGCCAGCAACTCAAACTCTGCGAATACGCAGTATTTT.

The chain recombines TRBV5-8 with TRBJ2-1; 8 positions match TRBD1. V trimming: 0 bases; J trimming: 8 bases; junction bases outside the gene matches: 7. This CDR3 region has 15 residues. Germline V lookup: CDR1 SGHTS, CDR2 YDEGEE. The CDR3 DNA is TGTGCCAGCAGCTTGGTCGGACAGGGACGGGATGAGCAGTTCTTC. Protein product: CASSLVGQGRDEQFF.

V usage is TRBV4-1 and J usage is TRBJ2-7; tentative D call: TRBD1 (5 bases). Trimming stripped 3 bases from V and 9 bases from J, with 18 bases between. Germline CDR1 reads MGHRA; CDR2 reads YSYEKL. The CDR3 totals 14 residues. CDR3 in DNA: TGCGCCAGCAGCCATCGGTCGTCGGAGCAGGGGCAGTACTTC. It is translated as CASSHRSSEQGQYF.

The chain carries TRBV6-5 and TRBJ1-5; TRBD1 might be the D (6 bases). The CDR3 is 15 residues long. The germline V and J ends were trimmed by 6 bases and 0 bases, with 12 bases remaining between them. CDR1 and CDR2 (germline): MNHEY, SVGAGI. CDR3 nucleotides: TGTGCCAGCAGATGGACAGTGGGTAGCAATCAGCCCCAGCATTTT. This translates into CASRWTVGSNQPQHF.

This chain links TRBV7-4 with TRBJ1-6, with D unclear. Germline values: CDR1 SGHVT, CDR2 SQSDAQ. V was cut by 2 bases and J by 10 bases, with 27 bases left in between. This CDR3 is built from 19 residues. The CDR3 DNA sequence: TGTGCCAGCAGCTTAAGTTGGCGGTACATAAGCCCCCACGAATCACCCCTCCACTTT. Translated, it gives CASSLSWRYISPHESPLHF.

On this clone: Other DNA sequences from this sample encode an identical CDR3 as well. The chain couples TRBV5-1 to TRBJ1-1; no clear D. This CDR3 has 13 amino acids. Germline V gene sequence: CDR1 SGHRS, CDR2 YFSETQ. V was trimmed by 0 bases and J by 1 base, leaving 4 bases between them. DNA for the CDR3: TGCGCCAGCAGCTTGGGAGGGAACACTGAAGCTTTCTTT. Translation: CASSLGGNTEAFF.

The chain couples TRBV7-4 to TRBJ2-7; a possible D gene is TRBD2 (7 bases). This CDR3 spans 13 amino acids. V lost 8 bases to trimming and J lost 2 bases, with 13 bases between them. Germline CDR1 and CDR2: SGHVT and SQSDAQ. In DNA, the CDR3 is TGTGCCAGCGTGTGGGGGGGCCCCTACGAGCAGTACTTC. It translates to CASVWGGPYEQYF.

J is TRBJ1-3 and V is TRBV20-1; the D gene is possibly TRBD1 (5 bases). V lost 7 bases, J lost 4 bases, and 8 bases lay in between. This CDR3 has 11 residues. The germline gives CDR1 DFQATT, CDR2 SNEGSKA (reference sequence). The CDR3, as DNA: TGCAGTGGACAGAACGGAAACACCATATATTTT. This sequence encodes CSGQNGNTIYF.

This clone was recorded only once. V is TRBV9 and J is TRBJ2-2; a weak D match, TRBD1 (6 bases). Trimming removed 0 bases from V and 6 bases from J, with 18 bases in between. Germline V CDR1 and CDR2: SGDLS, YYNGEE. CDR3 size: 17 residues. The CDR3 is CASSVVHRELLPGELFF. CDR3 bases: TGTGCCAGCAGCGTAGTGCACAGGGAGTTATTACCCGGGGAGCTGTTTTTT. Supplemented by reference TRBV9 and TRBJ2-2, the full variable domain reads DSGVTQTPKHLITATGQRVTLRCSPRSGDLSVYWYQQSLDQGLQFLIQYYNGEERAKGNILERFSAQQFPDLHSELNLSSLELGDSALYFCASSVVHRELLPGELFFGEGSRLTVL.

Written as DNA, the CDR3 is TGTGCCAGCAGCTTCCGGGACAGGGGGCCGGGAAACTATGGCTACACCTTC. It specifies CASSFRDRGPGNYGYTF. This chain uses TRBV5-8 with TRBJ1-2; 12 bases map to TRBD1. V dropped 2 bases and J dropped 2; count of bases not matched to a gene: 7. Germline V gene sequence: CDR1 SGHTS, CDR2 YDEGEE. The CDR3 loop spans 17 amino acids.

The chain uses TRBV6-1 and TRBJ1-4; 8 bases are shared with TRBD1. The length of the CDR3 is 15 residues. Germline CDR1 reads MNHNS; CDR2 reads SASEGT. V gave up 4 bases and J gave up 5 bases; unmatched junction bases: 6. This CDR3 reads CASSGDRGRNEKLFF. As DNA, the CDR3 is TGTGCCAGCAGTGGTGACAGGGGTCGCAATGAAAAACTGTTTTTT.

The genes are TRBV7-9 and TRBJ2-7; 9 bases align to TRBD1. Trimming took 5 bases from V and 6 from J; bases not matched to a gene: 8. This CDR3 spans 14 amino acids. In germline, CDR1 is SEHNR, CDR2 FQNEAQ (reference sequence). The CDR3 reads CASSPGQGLGEQYF. The CDR3 region has the DNA TGTGCCAGCAGCCCGGGACAGGGCCTTGGCGAGCAGTACTTC.

The chain is built from TRBV4-2 and TRBJ2-3; possible D gene TRBD2, 7 bases. This CDR3 spans 16 amino acids. The V end was cut by 5 bases, the J end by 2 bases, with 17 bases between. Per germline, CDR1 LGHNA and CDR2 YNFKEQ. CDR3: CASSWEGGLFTDTQYF. The CDR3 DNA reads as TGTGCCAGCAGCTGGGAGGGGGGGCTCTTCACAGATACGCAGTATTTT.

Comments on this clone: The junction shows a germline mismatch at one end, possibly a read error. The rearrangement uses TRBV7-8 and TRBJ1-1; D might be TRBD1 (5 bases). The CDR3 is 15 residues long. The germline gives CDR1 SGHVS, CDR2 FQNEAQ. The CDR3 sequence: CASSLGQGGNSEAFF. Here the CDR3 DNA reads TGTGCCAGCAGCCTGGGGCAGGGTGGGAACTCTGAAGCTTTCTTT.

The chain recombines TRBV5-4 with TRBJ2-6; the D is unclear. Per germline, CDR1 SGHNT and CDR2 YYREEE (reference sequence). Trimming stripped 7 bases from V and 0 bases from J, with 11 bases between. The CDR3 contains 15 residues. CDR3 sequence: CASERGNSGANVLTF. In DNA, the CDR3 is TGTGCCAGCGAGCGAGGAAACTCTGGGGCCAACGTCCTGACTTTC.

This clone has more than one count but fewer than ten. This chain uses TRBV14 with TRBJ1-1; D is unresolved. Germline CDR1 and CDR2: SGHDN and FVKESK. There are 13 residues in the CDR3. The V end was cut by 3 bases, the J end by 1 base, with 6 bases between. The CDR3 DNA reads as TGTGCCAGCAGCCAGCAAGCGAACACTGAAGCTTTCTTT. It translates to CASSQQANTEAFF. Based on the CDR3 plus reference TRBV14 and TRBJ1-1, the full variable domain is EAGVTQFPSHSVIEKGQTVTLRCDPISGHDNLYWYRRVMGKEIKFLLHFVKESKQDESGMPNNRFLAERTGGTYSTLKVQPAELEDSGVYFCASSQQANTEAFFGQGTRLTVV.

The chain combines TRBV6-1 with TRBJ1-1; 8 bases are shared with TRBD1. The germline gives CDR1 MNHNS, CDR2 SASEGT. J lost 3 bases, V lost 1 base, and 19 bases had no gene match. The CDR3 runs 20 residues. Written as DNA, the CDR3 is TGTGCCAGCAGTGAAGACTTGCACTATCGCAGGGGGCGAGGTTACACTGAAGCTTTCTTT. Amino acids: CASSEDLHYRRGRGYTEAFF.